This section outlines one T cell receptor beta chain sequence together with its context. This sample stems from a study of blood T cell repertoires in COVID-19. Produced via immunoSEQ multiplex PCR; TCRdb's table is partial and in-frame only. The data contain about 120,000 clones, about 88% of them singletons. CDR1 is ENHRY, CDR2 SYGVKD, per germline. This CDR3 has 13 residues. V lost 5 bases to trimming and J lost 2 bases; unmatched junction nucleotides: 2. What was sequenced was peripheral blood. The receptor's source is a middle-aged man with acute or convalescent COVID-19. This chain connects TRBV10-3 to TRBJ2-7; 8 bases align to TRBD2. In nucleotides, the CDR3 is TGTGCCATCAGTTCGGGACTAGCCTACGAGCAGTACTTC. It specifies CAISSGLAYEQYF.